The T cell receptor (beta chain) described here comes from a study of regulatory T cells in long-lasting Graves disease. Study observations and caveats: Those with persistent disease had in common more public clonotypes (fewer than 3,000) than new patients (approximately 990).

CDR3-region Arm-PCR and iRepertoire HTBI primers produced the TCR beta libraries. TCRdb fed the multiplex PCR reads into MiXCR, producing one record per CDR3 protein. The sample has fewer than 650,000 distinct CDR3 sequences; about 16% are singletons. Regarding time point: newly diagnosed GD, antithyroid drugs for less than 3 months. Researchers made the TCR library from RNA that was extracted from PBMCs. V gave up 0 bases and J gave up 5 bases; unmatched junction bases: 5. The CDR3 runs 15 residues. The sample holds many counts of this clonotype. Antigen specificity is unknown. The data were also submitted as part of a second study, on T cells in Graves' hyperthyroidism and ophthalmopathy. According to that study: TCR CDR3 underwent first-round RT-PCR with the HTBI primer set. Also found in blood were most expanded thyroid clonotypes above 0.001. The model identified upcoming ophthalmopathy a median 6.5 months ahead of onset.

The J gene is TRBJ2-5, the V gene TRBV12-3 or TRBV12-4, with 8 bases that match TRBD2. This clonotype was sampled from a man younger than 35 with Graves disease. This material consisted of peripheral blood mononuclear cells (PBMCs), taken at new diagnosis, from a patient treated with antithyroid drugs. CDR3 residues: CASSLAGRAKETQYF. Here the CDR3 DNA reads TGTGCCAGCAGTTTAGCCGGGAGGGCGAAGGAGACCCAGTACTTC.